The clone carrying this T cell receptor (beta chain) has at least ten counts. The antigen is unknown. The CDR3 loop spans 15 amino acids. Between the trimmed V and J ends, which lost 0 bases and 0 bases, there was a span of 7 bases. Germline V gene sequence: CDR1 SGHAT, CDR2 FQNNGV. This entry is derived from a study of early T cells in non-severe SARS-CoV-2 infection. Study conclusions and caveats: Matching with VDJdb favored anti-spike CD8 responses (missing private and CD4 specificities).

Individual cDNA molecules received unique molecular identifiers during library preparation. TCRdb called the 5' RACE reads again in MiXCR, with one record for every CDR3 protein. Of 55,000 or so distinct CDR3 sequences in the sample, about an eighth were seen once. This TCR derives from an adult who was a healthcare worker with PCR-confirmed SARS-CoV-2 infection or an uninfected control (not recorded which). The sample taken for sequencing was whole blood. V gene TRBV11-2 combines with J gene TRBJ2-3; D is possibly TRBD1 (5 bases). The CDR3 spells CASSLEGLSTDTQYF. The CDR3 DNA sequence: TGTGCCAGCAGCTTAGAGGGGCTGAGCACAGATACGCAGTATTTT.